Each of the 24 T cell receptor beta chains below was sequenced from the same sample in a study of cytomegalovirus exposure and HLA in healthy donors. Researchers ran the PCR with 60 Vbeta and 13 Jbeta primers. Assay used: immunoSEQ multiplex PCR; TCRdb lists only in-frame clones, some missing. The repertoire has about 160,000 clones, 65% to 85% of them found once; the top ten carry 7% to 7.5%. The sequencing input was PBMCs. These receptors came from a man in his forties or fifties in good health and CMV-seropositive.

The chain has TRBV7-2 and TRBJ2-7; 10 bases fit TRBD2. V lost 6 bases and J lost 3; bases outside the gene matches: 5. CDR3 size: 14 residues. The V gene's germline CDR1 is SGHTA and CDR2 FQGNSA. The CDR3 nucleotides are TGTGCCAGCAGTTCTAGCGGGGGACGCTACGAGCAGTACTTC. This encodes CASSSSGGRYEQYF.

The genes are TRBV5-1 and TRBJ1-3; 11 nucleotides agree with TRBD1. CDR1 is SGHRS and CDR2 is YFSETQ in the germline V gene. This CDR3 has 14 amino acids. V lost 4 bases and J lost 7; bases outside the gene matches: 4. Here the CDR3 DNA reads TGCGCCAGCAGCCCTGGGACAGGGGGTAACACCATATATTTT. Amino acids: CASSPGTGGNTIYF.

J is TRBJ2-3 and V is TRBV20-1, with D hard to call. CDR3 length: 11 amino acids. V was cut by 3 bases and J by 4 bases, with 5 bases left in between. The germline V gene has CDR1 DFQATT and CDR2 SNEGSKA (reference sequence). DNA for the CDR3: TGCAGTGCTAGCTATGCAGATACGCAGTATTTT. Its protein product is CSASYADTQYF.

This chain joins TRBV4-1 and TRBJ2-2, with 8 nucleotides matching TRBD1. In germline, CDR1 is MGHRA, CDR2 YSYEKL. J gave up 7 bases and V 1 base, and 5 bases lay outside the gene matches. The CDR3 consists of 15 residues. The CDR3 reads CASSQAGGAIGELFF. The CDR3, as DNA: TGCGCCAGCAGCCAAGCAGGGGGCGCGATCGGGGAGCTGTTTTTT.

This clone was seen a few times. This chain links TRBV30 with TRBJ2-5; maybe TRBD1 (5 bases). There are 14 residues in the CDR3. Trimming removed 2 bases at V and 2 bases at J, with 12 bases between. Germline V gene lookup returns CDR1 GTSNPN and CDR2 SVGIG (reference sequence). For the CDR3, the DNA is TGTGCCTGGAGTCTTGTAAGGGGACAAGAGACCCAGTACTTC. This codes for CAWSLVRGQETQYF.

This clone was detected a few times. V is TRBV7-2 and J is TRBJ1-1; D remains unclear. Germline CDR1 and CDR2: SGHTA and FQGNSA. V was cut by 1 base and J by 1 base, with 7 bases left in between. The CDR3 totals 14 residues. In DNA form, the CDR3 reads TGTGCCAGCAGCTTAGACATCCAGAACACTGAAGCTTTCTTT. Its protein product is CASSLDIQNTEAFF.

This clone was observed a few times. This rearrangement joins TRBV4-2 to TRBJ1-2, with no clear D. The germline V and J ends were trimmed by 4 bases and 7 bases, with 16 bases remaining between them. This CDR3 has 14 residues. CDR1 is LGHNA, CDR2 YNFKEQ, per germline. The CDR3 sequence is CASSPVETEGGYTF. CDR3 sequence (DNA): TGTGCCAGCAGCCCCGTCGAGACCGAGGGTGGCTACACCTTC.

The chain carries TRBV18 and TRBJ2-7, with 9 bases fitting TRBD2. The ends lost 3 bases at V and 0 bases at J; junction bases unmatched: 3. The CDR3 extends over 15 amino acids. Germline CDR1 is KGHSH and CDR2 is LQKENI. The CDR3 sequence is CASSPPGLASYEQYF. CDR3 sequence (DNA): TGTGCCAGCTCACCGCCGGGACTAGCCTCCTACGAGCAGTACTTC.

This clone has a single count. This chain uses TRBV18 with TRBJ2-3; 7 bases fit TRBD1. The junction had 8 bases not matched to a gene; V was cut back by 2 bases and J by 3 bases. In germline, CDR1 is KGHSH, CDR2 LQKENI. The CDR3 extends over 16 amino acids. In nucleotides, the CDR3 is TGTGCCAGCTCACCATCCCTGGGACAGACTACAGATACGCAGTATTTT. It encodes CASSPSLGQTTDTQYF.

This rearrangement joins TRBV5-1 to TRBJ2-7; 7 nucleotides match TRBD1. The CDR3 extends over 13 amino acids. The V gene's germline CDR1 is SGHRS and CDR2 YFSETQ. The junction had 2 bases not matched to a gene; V was cut back by 5 bases and J by 0 bases. CDR3 nucleotides: TGCGCCAGCAGACGGGACAGCTCCTACGAGCAGTACTTC. As protein: CASRRDSSYEQYF.

V is TRBV5-6 and J is TRBJ2-2; 11 bases agree with TRBD1. The V segment lost 3 bases and the J segment 6 bases; nucleotides outside the gene matches: 7. Germline-derived CDR1 and CDR2 are SGHDT and YYEEEE. The CDR3 loop spans 16 amino acids. The CDR3: CASSWRTGGGAGELFF. DNA for the CDR3: TGTGCCAGCAGCTGGAGGACAGGGGGCGGGGCCGGGGAGCTGTTTTTT.

This clone showed up just a few times. The J gene is TRBJ1-1, the V gene TRBV6-5; D call uncertain. The CDR3 has 12 amino acids. V lost 11 bases, J lost 3 bases, and 13 bases lay in between. CDR1 is MNHEY, CDR2 SVGAGI, per germline. CDR3 in amino acids: CAGKTGDTEAFF. CDR3 in DNA: TGTGCCGGCAAAACCGGGGACACTGAAGCTTTCTTT.

V usage is TRBV25-1 and J usage is TRBJ2-5; 7 nucleotides align to TRBD2. The junction had 6 bases not matched to a gene; V was cut back by 4 bases and J by 1 base. This CDR3 is built from 15 residues. Germline V gene sequence: CDR1 MGHDK, CDR2 SYGVNS. CDR3 sequence (DNA): TGTGCCAGCAGTGGGGGGGGAGACGGCCAAGAGACCCAGTACTTC. Its translation is CASSGGGDGQETQYF. Full variable domain (remainder filled in from reference TRBV25-1 and TRBJ2-5): EADIYQTPRYLVIGTGKKITLECSQTMGHDKMYWYQQDPGMELHLIHYSYGVNSTEKGDLSSESTVSRIRTEHFPLTLESARPSHTSQYLCASSGGGDGQETQYFGPGTRLLVL.

The rearrangement joins TRBV6-5 to TRBJ2-3; the D gene is possibly TRBD2 (6 bases). Germline V gene sequence: CDR1 MNHEY, CDR2 SVGAGI. CDR3 length equals 12 residues. Trimming cost V 4 bases and J 8 bases, with 10 bases left between them. CDR3 sequence reads: CASSSAGTTQYF. CDR3 bases: TGTGCCAGCAGTTCGGCGGGGACTACGCAGTATTTT.

The chain links TRBV7-2 to TRBJ1-2, with 7 bases identical to TRBD1. Germline V gene lookup returns CDR1 SGHTA and CDR2 FQGNSA. The CDR3 has 14 residues. With V trimmed by 3 bases and J by 4 bases, 5 bases remained unmatched. The CDR3 sequence: CASSFTGTAYGYTF. The DNA of the CDR3 is TGTGCCAGCAGCTTTACCGGGACAGCCTATGGCTACACCTTC.

The rearrangement joins TRBV7-6 to TRBJ1-5; possible D gene TRBD1, 5 bases. V lost 2 bases and J lost 5, with 13 bases in between. The CDR3 runs 15 residues. From germline, CDR1 is SGHVS and CDR2 FNYEAQ. In DNA, the CDR3 is TGTGCCAGCAGCTTACGGAGTGGGGGGGATCAGCCCCAGCATTTT. It translates to CASSLRSGGDQPQHF.

V and J are TRBV5-4 and TRBJ2-5; D may be TRBD1 (6 bases). The J call may be faulty, since TRBJ2-7 better matches the DNA end. From germline, CDR1 is SGHNT and CDR2 YYREEE (reference sequence). The CDR3 loop spans 14 amino acids. As DNA, the CDR3 is TGTGCCAGCAGTACGGGACAATTTTTGGACGAGCAGTACTTC. It translates to CASSTGQFLDEQYF.

The chain carries TRBV7-8 and TRBJ2-7, with TRBD2 matching 9 bases. Germline V gives CDR1 SGHVS, CDR2 FQNEAQ. This CDR3 contains 14 residues. V was pared by 1 base and J by 3 bases, with 1 base of the junction left unmatched. CDR3 sequence (DNA): TGTGCCAGCAGCTTAGAACTAGCGGGCTACGAGCAGTACTTC. Translated: CASSLELAGYEQYF.

The V call is TRBV25-1, the J call TRBJ2-1, with unresolved D. The CDR3 contains 16 residues. Germline CDR1 MGHDK, CDR2 SYGVNS. V was pared by 8 bases and J by 0 bases, with 17 bases between. CDR3: CASQLYFRSSYNEQFF. In DNA, the CDR3 is TGTGCCAGCCAACTATATTTCCGGAGCTCCTACAATGAGCAGTTCTTC.

The rearrangement joins TRBV7-9 to TRBJ1-1; 12 bases fit TRBD1. The CDR3 has 17 residues. Germline V lookup: CDR1 SEHNR, CDR2 FQNEAQ (reference sequence). V dropped 7 bases and J dropped 11; count of bases not matched to a gene: 20. CDR3 residues: CASTKTGTGGRTSGAFF. DNA for the CDR3: TGTGCCAGCACCAAAACCGGGACAGGGGGCAGGACGTCCGGGGCTTTCTTT.

This chain links TRBV4-3 with TRBJ2-5; TRBD1 matches at 7 bases. The assigned J gene may be wrong: the sequence end matches TRBJ2-7 better. The germline V gene has CDR1 LGHNA and CDR2 YSLEER. The CDR3 extends over 13 amino acids. The CDR3 nucleotides are TGCGCCAGCAGCCTGTTCGGACAGGACGAGCAGTACTTC. This encodes CASSLFGQDEQYF.

The chain joins TRBV5-4 to TRBJ2-7; 11 bases fit TRBD1. Trimming at V came to 4 bases and at J to 3 bases, leaving 3 bases not matched to a gene. The CDR3 is made up of 14 amino acids. Germline V CDR1 and CDR2: SGHNT, YYREEE (reference sequence). The CDR3 bases are TGTGCCAGCAGCCCCGGGACAGGGGGCTACGAGCAGTACTTC. Translation gives CASSPGTGGYEQYF.

The chain is built from TRBV15 and TRBJ1-5; D is possibly TRBD1 (5 bases). Trimming shortened V by 0 bases and J by 5 bases, and 11 bases separated the two germline ends. Germline CDR1 is LNHNV and CDR2 is YYDKDF (reference sequence). The CDR3 loop spans 15 amino acids. CDR3 residues: CATSRDRGEHQPQHF. The CDR3 DNA reads as TGTGCCACCAGCAGAGATCGGGGGGAACATCAGCCCCAGCATTTT.

V and J are TRBV4-3 and TRBJ2-2; 9 bases are a match to TRBD2. CDR1 and CDR2 (germline): LGHNA, YSLEER. The CDR3 is 16 amino acids. The J segment lost 6 bases and the V segment lost 1 base, leaving 6 bases of the junction unmatched. The CDR3 coding sequence is TGCGCCAGCAGCCAAGTGGCGGGGGGGCCGGCCGGGGAGCTGTTTTTT. Protein: CASSQVAGGPAGELFF.